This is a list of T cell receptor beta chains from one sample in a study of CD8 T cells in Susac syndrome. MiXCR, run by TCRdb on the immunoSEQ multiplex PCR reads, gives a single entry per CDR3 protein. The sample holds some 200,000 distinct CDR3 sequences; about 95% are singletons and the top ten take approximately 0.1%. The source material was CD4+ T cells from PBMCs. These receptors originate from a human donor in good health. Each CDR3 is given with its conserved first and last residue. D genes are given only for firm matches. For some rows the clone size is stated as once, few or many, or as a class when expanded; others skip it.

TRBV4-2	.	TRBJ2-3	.	CASTPQPGADTQYF	TGTGCCAGCACCCCTCAACCGGGCGCAGATACGCAGTATTTT
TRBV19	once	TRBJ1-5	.	CASSITGQQPQHF	TGTGCCAGTAGTATTACGGGGCAGCAGCCCCAGCATTTT
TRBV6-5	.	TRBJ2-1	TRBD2	CASSYSGLAGSSYNEQFF	TGTGCCAGCAGTTACTCGGGACTAGCGGGAAGCTCCTACAATGAGCAGTTCTTC
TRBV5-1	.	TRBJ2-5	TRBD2	CASSLAPTSGAETQYF	TGCGCCAGCAGCTTGGCGCCGACTAGCGGTGCGGAGACCCAGTACTTC
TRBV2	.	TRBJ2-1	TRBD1	CASSGRTSGGEQFF	TGTGCCAGCAGTGGAAGGACCTCAGGGGGTGAGCAGTTCTTC
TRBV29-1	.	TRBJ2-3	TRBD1	CSVVRTGRTDTQYF	TGCAGCGTCGTCCGGACAGGCAGGACAGATACGCAGTATTTT
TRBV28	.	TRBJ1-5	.	CASSLTGSGQPQHF	TGTGCCAGCAGTCTTACAGGGTCCGGTCAGCCCCAGCATTTT
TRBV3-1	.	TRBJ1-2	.	CASSQDGAAYGYTF	TGTGCCAGCAGCCAAGACGGGGCAGCCTATGGCTACACCTTC
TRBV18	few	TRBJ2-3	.	CASSPRTDTQYF	TGTGCCAGCTCCCCCCGCACAGATACGCAGTATTTT
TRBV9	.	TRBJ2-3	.	CASSVDTFTDTQYF	TGTGCCAGCAGCGTAGACACCTTCACAGATACGCAGTATTTT
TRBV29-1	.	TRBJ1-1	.	CSARAGTMNTEAFF	TGCAGCGCCCGGGCGGGGACGATGAACACTGAAGCTTTCTTT
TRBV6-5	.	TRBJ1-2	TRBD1	CASSLDGQDYGYTF	TGTGCCAGCAGCCTTGACGGACAGGACTATGGCTACACCTTC
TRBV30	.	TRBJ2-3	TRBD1	CAWQTGTGPTDTQYF	TGTGCCTGGCAAACCGGGACAGGGCCCACAGATACGCAGTATTTT